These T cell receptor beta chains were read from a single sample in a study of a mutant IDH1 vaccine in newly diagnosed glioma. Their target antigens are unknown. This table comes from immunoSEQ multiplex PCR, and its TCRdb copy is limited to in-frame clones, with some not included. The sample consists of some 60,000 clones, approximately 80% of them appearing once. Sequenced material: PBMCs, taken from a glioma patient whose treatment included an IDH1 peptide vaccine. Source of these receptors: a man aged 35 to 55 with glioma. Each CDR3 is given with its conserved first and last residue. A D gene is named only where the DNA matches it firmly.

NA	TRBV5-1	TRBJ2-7	CASSFPRHGEISYEQYF
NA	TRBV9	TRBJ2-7	CASSVGQIGYEQYF
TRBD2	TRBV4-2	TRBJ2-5	CASSRDRVAGGEETQYF
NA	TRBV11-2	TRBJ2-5	CASSLDLGGRETQYF
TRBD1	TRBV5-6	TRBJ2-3	CASTPDRGPQTDTQYF
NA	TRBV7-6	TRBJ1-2	CASSLVAGENYGYTF
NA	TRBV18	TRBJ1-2	CASSPVESHYGYTF
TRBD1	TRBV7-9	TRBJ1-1	CASSFSRGPEAFF
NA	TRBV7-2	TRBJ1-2	CASSLAPGGNYGYTF
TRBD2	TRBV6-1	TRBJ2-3	CASSELAGGPDTQYF
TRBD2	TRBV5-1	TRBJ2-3	CASSFFPGLAGDTQYF
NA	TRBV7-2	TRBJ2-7	CAAGWPYEQYF
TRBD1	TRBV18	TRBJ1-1	CASSPGTGNTEAFF
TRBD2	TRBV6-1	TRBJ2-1	CASRIAGGTYNEQFF
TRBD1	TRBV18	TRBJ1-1	CASSPKQGVEAFF
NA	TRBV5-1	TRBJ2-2	CASSLDGLVNTGELFF
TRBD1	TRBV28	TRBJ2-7	CASFPGTGSHEQYF
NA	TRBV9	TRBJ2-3	CASSVEHIYTDTQYF
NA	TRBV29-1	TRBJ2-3	CSVASAQPTQYF
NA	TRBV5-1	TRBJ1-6	CASRRRGNSPLHF
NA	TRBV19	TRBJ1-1	CASSGSLGTEAFF
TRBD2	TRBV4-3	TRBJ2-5	CASSPLPSGRDGWTQYF
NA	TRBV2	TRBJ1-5	CASTAGGVGNQPQHF
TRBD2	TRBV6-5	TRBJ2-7	CASTPEGGSSYEQYF
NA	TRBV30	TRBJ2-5	CAWSEGRRARTQYF
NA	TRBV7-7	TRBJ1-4	CASSLGTGRGEKLFF
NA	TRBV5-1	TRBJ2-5	CASSFGGPQETQYF
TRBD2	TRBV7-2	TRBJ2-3	CASSRRTSGTDTQYF
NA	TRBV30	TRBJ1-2	CAWSASVGTGYTF
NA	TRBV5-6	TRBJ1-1	CASSSARSGVNTEAFF
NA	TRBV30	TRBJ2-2	CAWIRTDATGELFF
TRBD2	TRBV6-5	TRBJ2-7	CASRRRLAGGEQYF
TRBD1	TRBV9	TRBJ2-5	CASSVAPTGQETQYF
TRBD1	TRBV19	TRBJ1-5	CASSMRARGVNQPQHF
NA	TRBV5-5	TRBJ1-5	CASSTGTQPQHF
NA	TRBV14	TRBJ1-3	CASSPTGLSGNTIYF
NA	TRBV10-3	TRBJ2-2	CAISENRGGELFF
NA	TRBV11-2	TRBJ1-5	CASSSRVGQLSNQPQHF
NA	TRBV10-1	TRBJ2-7	CASSPGAWGEQYF
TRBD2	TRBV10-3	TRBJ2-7	CATLSAGAVTYEQYF
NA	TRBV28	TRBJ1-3	CASSVVEGYTIYF
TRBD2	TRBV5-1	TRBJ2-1	CASSSTSGRLSHNEQFF
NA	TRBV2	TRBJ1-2	CASSEALRLAAGYTF
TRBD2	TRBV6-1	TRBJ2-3	CASSRLAGAPDTQYF
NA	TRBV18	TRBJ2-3	CASSLLGETDTQYF